The clone carrying this TCR beta chain showed up many times. RNA transcripts yielded amplified TCR beta CDR3 regions. The HTBI primer set served for first-round RT-PCR of the TCR CDR3. One entry per CDR3 protein, called by TCRdb with MiXCR from the multiplex PCR reads. The sample gives a few hundred thousand distinct CDR3 sequences, roughly 15% of which show up once; roughly 35% is in the top ten. Thyroid ultrasound, orbital computed tomography, clinical symptoms, and serum thyroxine and TRAb underpinned diagnoses. This entry belongs to a study of T cells in Graves' hyperthyroidism and ophthalmopathy. This CDR3 is 15 amino acids long. V dropped 4 bases and J dropped 4; count of bases not matched to a gene: 8. Germline CDR1 SGHTA, CDR2 FQGNSA.

Sequencing was done on a sample of blood. This chain uses TRBV7-2 with TRBJ2-5, with 8 bases aligning to TRBD2. The TCR comes from a woman aged 40 to 50 with Graves' ophthalmopathy. The CDR3, as DNA: TGTGCCAGCAGCTCGATTAGCGGGGCTCGAGAGACCCAGTACTTC. This sequence encodes CASSSISGARETQYF.